This record covers a single T cell receptor (beta chain). What it recognizes is unknown. Trimming pared 5 bases from V and 2 bases from J, leaving 12 bases between. The CDR3 extends over 14 amino acids. Germline CDR1 is SEHNR and CDR2 is FQNEAQ (reference sequence). Uncontrolled infections, other autoimmune diseases, pregnancy or lactation led to exclusion of patients. Each diagnosis drew on symptoms, thyroxine, TRAb, thyroid ultrasound and orbital computed tomography findings. RNA transcripts yielded amplified TCR beta CDR3 regions. A set of HTBI primers served as the primers for a first-round RT-PCR of the TCR CDR3. TCRdb called the multiplex PCR reads again in MiXCR, with one record for every CDR3 protein. The repertoire has about 640,000 distinct CDR3 sequences, roughly 20% of them found once; the top ten carry 30% to 40%. The sample is drawn from a study of T cells in Graves' hyperthyroidism and ophthalmopathy.

Whole-study results and caveats: Appearing also in blood were most of the thyroid clonotypes expanded above 0.001.

The source material was blood. The clonotype originates from a man aged 25-45 years with Graves' ophthalmopathy. The chain is built from TRBV7-9 and TRBJ1-1; a weak D match, TRBD1 (5 bases). CDR3 DNA: TGTGCCAGCAGCAACCGGGACCTTAACACTGAAGCTTTCTTT. Its protein product is CASSNRDLNTEAFF.